This TCR beta chain is drawn from a study of T cells in Graves' hyperthyroidism and ophthalmopathy. The germline gives CDR1 MRHNA, CDR2 SNTAGT. The V end was cut by 7 bases, the J end by 1 base, with 10 bases between. The CDR3 contains 13 residues. It was RNA transcripts that yielded the amplified TCR beta CDR3 regions. HTBI primers drove first-round RT-PCR of the TCR CDR3. A single record per CDR3 protein comes from TCRdb applying MiXCR to the multiplex PCR reads. The data show 200,000 to 250,000 distinct CDR3 sequences, approximately 25% seen once. This clonotype showed up many times. Antigen: not known. Study-level findings and limits: Ophthalmopathy was predicted by the model a median of about 6.7 months ahead of onset. Most thyroid clonotypes that were expanded above 0.001 also turned up in blood.

The V call is TRBV6-4, the J call TRBJ1-1; a possible D gene is TRBD1 (5 bases). This clonotype was sampled from a woman between 35 and 50 years old with Graves' ophthalmopathy. Sequencing was done on a sample of blood. The CDR3 spells CASKLTGNTEAFF. The CDR3, as DNA: TGTGCCAGCAAATTAACAGGGAACACTGAAGCTTTCTTT.